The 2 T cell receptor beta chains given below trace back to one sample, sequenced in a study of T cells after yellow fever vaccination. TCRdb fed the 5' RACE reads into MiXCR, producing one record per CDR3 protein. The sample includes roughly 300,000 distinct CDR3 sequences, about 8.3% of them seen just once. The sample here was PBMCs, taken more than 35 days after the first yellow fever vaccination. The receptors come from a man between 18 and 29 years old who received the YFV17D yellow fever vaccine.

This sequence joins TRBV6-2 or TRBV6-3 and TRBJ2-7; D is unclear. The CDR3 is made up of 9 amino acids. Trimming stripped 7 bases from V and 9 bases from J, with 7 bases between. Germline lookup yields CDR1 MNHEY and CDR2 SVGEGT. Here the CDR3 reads CASTPTQYV. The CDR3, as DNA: TGTGCCAGCACGCCGACGCAGTACGTC.

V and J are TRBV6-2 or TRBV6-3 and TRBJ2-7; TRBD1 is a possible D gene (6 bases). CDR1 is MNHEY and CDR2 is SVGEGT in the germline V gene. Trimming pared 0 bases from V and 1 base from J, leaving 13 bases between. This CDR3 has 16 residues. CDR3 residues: CASSYSIGTLSYEQYF. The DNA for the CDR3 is TGTGCCAGCAGTTACTCGATCGGGACACTTTCCTACGAGCAGTACTTC.